This T cell receptor (beta chain) was recorded in a study of technical replicates of blood from several donors (dated by TCRdb to about 2017). Library preparation used the immunoSEQ multiplex PCR assay. TCRdb holds this immuneACCESS table with in-frame rearrangements only. Some clones are missing; in checked studies, unresolved V genes explain under half, and the rest has no known cause. The sample yields fewer than 85,000 clones; 90% to 95% were counted once. Approximately 0.27% of the sample goes to the ten largest clones. In the case of this clone: Its antigen is still unknown. Qualities for individual bases were not recorded, and no much larger clone is one base off.

CDR1 KGHSH and CDR2 LQKENI were looked up in the germline V gene. The CDR3 goes from the cysteine to the phenylalanine over 15 residues. Just CDR3 DNA is preserved here, 45 bases in frame from base 1. The junction shows trimming of 6 bases on V and 3 bases on J, and the gene matches do not reach 9 bases of it. This receptor was obtained from a human donor in good health. The sequence joins TRBV18 to TRBJ2-7, and 9 junction bases match TRBD2. The specimen was T cells isolated from PBMCs. The sequence in DNA is TGTGCCAGCTCGCTCACTAGTAGCGGGAGCTACGAGCAGTACTTC. This codes for CASSLTSSGSYEQYF.